This is a list of T cell receptor beta chains from one sample in a study of T cell changes during pregnancy in multiple sclerosis. Using immunoSEQ multiplex PCR, the repertoire was profiled, and TCRdb retains in-frame clones only, with some absent. Of approximately 99,000 clones in the sample, 90% were seen once. This specimen consisted of peripheral blood, obtained in the second trimester of pregnancy. The receptors derive from a female donor in good health, enrolled as a control in a pregnancy study. The CDR3 runs from the conserved cysteine through the conserved F or W. D genes are given only for firm matches. Rows give clone size only sometimes, using once, few, many, or a class for an expanded clone.

clone size: .
D gene: .
J gene: TRBJ1-5
V gene: TRBV2
CDR3 DNA: TGTGCCAGCAGAGGGGTAAGGAGCAATCAGCCCCAGCATTTT
CDR3 protein: CASRGVRSNQPQHF

clone size: .
D gene: TRBD1
J gene: TRBJ1-1
V gene: TRBV5-6
CDR3 DNA: TGTGCCAGCAGCGGAGGGACAGGGGCTCCGAACACTGAAGCTTTCTTT
CDR3 protein: CASSGGTGAPNTEAFF

clone size: .
D gene: TRBD1
J gene: TRBJ1-1
V gene: TRBV10-3
CDR3 DNA: TGTGCCATCAGTGAGTCAGGACAGGGGGCTTATGAAGCTTTCTTT
CDR3 protein: CAISESGQGAYEAFF

clone size: .
D gene: TRBD1
J gene: TRBJ1-1
V gene: TRBV7-9
CDR3 DNA: TGTGCCAGCAGCTTGGGTCCCACAGGGGGGAACACTGAAGCTTTCTTT
CDR3 protein: CASSLGPTGGNTEAFF

clone size: .
D gene: .
J gene: TRBJ2-5
V gene: TRBV6-6
CDR3 DNA: TGTGCCAGCAGGTTGAACGGCGGCCTTCAAGAGACCCAGTACTTC
CDR3 protein: CASRLNGGLQETQYF

clone size: .
D gene: .
J gene: TRBJ1-4
V gene: TRBV27
CDR3 DNA: TGTGCCAGTAGTCTGGACTACCGCGTTGAAAAACTGTTTTTT
CDR3 protein: CASSLDYRVEKLFF

clone size: .
D gene: .
J gene: TRBJ1-2
V gene: TRBV19
CDR3 DNA: TGTGCCAGTAGTAGTCTCGCCACACAGGGCTACACCTTC
CDR3 protein: CASSSLATQGYTF

clone size: .
D gene: .
J gene: TRBJ2-7
V gene: TRBV7-9
CDR3 DNA: TGTGCCAGCAGCCCACAGGGAGGGTATGATGTCCGCTACGAGCAGTACTTC
CDR3 protein: CASSPQGGYDVRYEQYF

clone size: .
D gene: .
J gene: TRBJ2-5
V gene: TRBV7-9
CDR3 DNA: TGTGCCAGCAGCTTTCTCTGGCAAAGAACACAAGAGACCCAGTACTTC
CDR3 protein: CASSFLWQRTQETQYF

clone size: .
D gene: .
J gene: TRBJ1-1
V gene: TRBV15
CDR3 DNA: TGTGCCACCAGCAGGGTGGGGGGGCAGGTGGGGTTGAACACTGAAGCTTTCTTT
CDR3 protein: CATSRVGGQVGLNTEAFF

clone size: .
D gene: .
J gene: TRBJ2-2
V gene: TRBV7-8
CDR3 DNA: TGTGCCAGCAGCCAACGGCAGACAACGAACACCGGGGAGCTGTTTTTT
CDR3 protein: CASSQRQTTNTGELFF

clone size: .
D gene: TRBD1
J gene: TRBJ2-6
V gene: TRBV6-6
CDR3 DNA: TGTGCCAGCAGTACAGGGGTTTCTGGGGCCAACGTCCTGACTTTC
CDR3 protein: CASSTGVSGANVLTF

clone size: .
D gene: .
J gene: TRBJ2-7
V gene: TRBV25-1
CDR3 DNA: TGTGCCAGCAGTGCCCGGGTTTCGACCTACGAGCAGTACTTC
CDR3 protein: CASSARVSTYEQYF

clone size: .
D gene: TRBD2
J gene: TRBJ2-5
V gene: TRBV27
CDR3 DNA: TGTGCCAGCAGTTTATCTGCTCCGGGACTAGCGGGGGCCCGACAAGAGACCCAGTACTTC
CDR3 protein: CASSLSAPGLAGARQETQYF

clone size: .
D gene: .
J gene: TRBJ2-7
V gene: TRBV11-2
CDR3 DNA: TGTGCCAGCAGCTCAGGGGTGGGCGAGCAGTACTTC
CDR3 protein: CASSSGVGEQYF

clone size: .
D gene: .
J gene: TRBJ2-7
V gene: TRBV10-1
CDR3 DNA: TGCGCCAGCGACGAAACAGGGGAGGCCTACGAGCAGTACTTC
CDR3 protein: CASDETGEAYEQYF

clone size: .
D gene: TRBD1
J gene: TRBJ1-5
V gene: TRBV6-1
CDR3 DNA: TGTGCCAGCAGCGCAGACAGGGGGTTCGATCAGCCCCAGCATTTT
CDR3 protein: CASSADRGFDQPQHF

clone size: .
D gene: .
J gene: TRBJ1-3
V gene: TRBV6-1
CDR3 DNA: TGTGCCAGCAGTGAAGCGGGCTACTCTGGAAACACCATATATTTT
CDR3 protein: CASSEAGYSGNTIYF

clone size: .
D gene: .
J gene: TRBJ1-4
V gene: TRBV5-8
CDR3 DNA: TGTGCCAGCAGGCCTTCGGCGGAGGGAGGGCCCGATGAAAAACTGTTTTTT
CDR3 protein: CASRPSAEGGPDEKLFF

clone size: .
D gene: TRBD1
J gene: TRBJ2-7
V gene: TRBV5-5
CDR3 DNA: TGTGCCAGCAGCTTGGGACAGGGGGCGAGCGAGCAGTACTTC
CDR3 protein: CASSLGQGASEQYF

clone size: .
D gene: TRBD1
J gene: TRBJ2-7
V gene: TRBV12-5
CDR3 DNA: TGTGCTAGTGGTCCCCCTGACAGGGCAGGCTCCTACGAGCAGTACTTC
CDR3 protein: CASGPPDRAGSYEQYF

clone size: .
D gene: TRBD1
J gene: TRBJ1-5
V gene: TRBV30
CDR3 DNA: TGTGCCTGGGGCCGTGACAGGGTGCCTCAGCCCCAGCATTTT
CDR3 protein: CAWGRDRVPQPQHF

clone size: .
D gene: .
J gene: TRBJ2-7
V gene: TRBV10-1
CDR3 DNA: TGCGCCAGCACCTTACTTGACCCTGAAAACCGAGGGGAGGACTACGAGCAGTACTTC
CDR3 protein: CASTLLDPENRGEDYEQYF

clone size: .
D gene: TRBD2
J gene: TRBJ2-3
V gene: TRBV4-3
CDR3 DNA: TGCGCCAGCAGCCAAACTATTCATAGCGGGAGCACAGATACGCAGTATTTT
CDR3 protein: CASSQTIHSGSTDTQYF

clone size: .
D gene: TRBD1
J gene: TRBJ2-7
V gene: TRBV7-9
CDR3 DNA: TGTGCCAGCAGCTTAGGAGGGGGCGGCGGGTACGAGCAGTACTTC
CDR3 protein: CASSLGGGGGYEQYF

clone size: .
D gene: TRBD1
J gene: TRBJ2-7
V gene: TRBV12-5
CDR3 DNA: TGTGCTAGTGGTTTGGTAAGGGACAGCACAGACTACGAGCAGTACTTC
CDR3 protein: CASGLVRDSTDYEQYF

clone size: .
D gene: TRBD1
J gene: TRBJ2-7
V gene: TRBV27
CDR3 DNA: TGTGCCAGCAGTCTAACCTACCGACAGGGCGGCGAGCAGTACTTC
CDR3 protein: CASSLTYRQGGEQYF

clone size: .
D gene: TRBD1
J gene: TRBJ1-5
V gene: TRBV2
CDR3 DNA: TGTGCCAGCAGTGTGGACAGGGGAGGCAATCAGCCCCAGCATTTT
CDR3 protein: CASSVDRGGNQPQHF

clone size: .
D gene: TRBD1
J gene: TRBJ1-6
V gene: TRBV10-3
CDR3 DNA: TGTGCCATCAGTGAGAAACAGGGGCCTGCTTATAATTCACCCCTCCACTTT
CDR3 protein: CAISEKQGPAYNSPLHF

clone size: .
D gene: TRBD1
J gene: TRBJ1-5
V gene: TRBV28
CDR3 DNA: TGTGCCAGCAGCCGAATCAGGGGGCGCGTTCAGCCCCAGCATTTT
CDR3 protein: CASSRIRGRVQPQHF

clone size: .
D gene: TRBD1
J gene: TRBJ2-7
V gene: TRBV7-2
CDR3 DNA: TGTGCCAGCAGTCTCTTTATCTGGGACAGAAGCGAGCAGTACTTC
CDR3 protein: CASSLFIWDRSEQYF

clone size: .
D gene: TRBD2
J gene: TRBJ2-2
V gene: TRBV5-1
CDR3 DNA: TGCGCCAGCAGCTTCGGGGGGGAGTCCGGGGAGCTGTTTTTT
CDR3 protein: CASSFGGESGELFF

clone size: .
D gene: .
J gene: TRBJ1-3
V gene: TRBV5-4
CDR3 DNA: TGTGCCAGCAGCTTTCGGAGACCGGGAGTCTCTGGAAACACCATATATTTT
CDR3 protein: CASSFRRPGVSGNTIYF

clone size: .
D gene: .
J gene: TRBJ1-1
V gene: TRBV9
CDR3 DNA: TGTGCCAGCAGTCCTAATGCCCTGGGGGGTGTGACTGAAGCTTTCTTT
CDR3 protein: CASSPNALGGVTEAFF

clone size: .
D gene: TRBD2
J gene: TRBJ2-5
V gene: TRBV6-1
CDR3 DNA: TGTGCCAGCAGTGGACGAGCGGGGGGGCCAGAGACCCAGTACTTC
CDR3 protein: CASSGRAGGPETQYF

clone size: .
D gene: .
J gene: TRBJ2-5
V gene: TRBV18
CDR3 DNA: TGTGCCAGCTCGCCAACCGGGACATTGATGGAGACCCAGTACTTC
CDR3 protein: CASSPTGTLMETQYF

clone size: .
D gene: TRBD2
J gene: TRBJ2-3
V gene: TRBV12-5
CDR3 DNA: TGTGCTAGTGGTTTGATCCCCGGACTAGCGGGGGGCCGTTTCTACCCTAGCACAGATACGCAGTATTTT
CDR3 protein: CASGLIPGLAGGRFYPSTDTQYF

clone size: .
D gene: TRBD1
J gene: TRBJ1-4
V gene: TRBV2
CDR3 DNA: TGTGCCAGCAGTGGGGGGACAGGGTCGGATGAAAAACTGTTTTTT
CDR3 protein: CASSGGTGSDEKLFF

clone size: .
D gene: TRBD1
J gene: TRBJ2-7
V gene: TRBV7-2
CDR3 DNA: TGTGCCAGCAGCTTAACCCCGGGACAGACCTACGAGCAGTACTTC
CDR3 protein: CASSLTPGQTYEQYF

clone size: .
D gene: .
J gene: TRBJ1-3
V gene: TRBV4-3
CDR3 DNA: TGCGCCAGCAGCCAAGAAGGGGGCTCTGGAAACACCATATATTTT
CDR3 protein: CASSQEGGSGNTIYF

clone size: .
D gene: .
J gene: TRBJ2-7
V gene: TRBV14
CDR3 DNA: TGTGCCAGCAGCCACGTACCGGGGGAGCAGTACTTC
CDR3 protein: CASSHVPGEQYF

clone size: once
D gene: TRBD2
J gene: TRBJ2-1
V gene: TRBV4-3
CDR3 DNA: TGCGCCAGCAGCCAAGATACTAGCGGGCCGTACAATGAGCAGTTCTTC
CDR3 protein: CASSQDTSGPYNEQFF

clone size: once
D gene: .
J gene: TRBJ1-2
V gene: TRBV27
CDR3 DNA: TGTGCCAGCAGTCAACGAGGAGCCTCCCTTAACTATGGCTACACCTTC
CDR3 protein: CASSQRGASLNYGYTF

clone size: .
D gene: TRBD1
J gene: TRBJ2-7
V gene: TRBV7-2
CDR3 DNA: TGTGCCAGCAGCTTCCGACAGGGGATCTACGAGCAGTACTTC
CDR3 protein: CASSFRQGIYEQYF

clone size: .
D gene: .
J gene: TRBJ1-6
V gene: TRBV4-1
CDR3 DNA: TGCGCCAGCAGCCAGCCCGGTATCTCCTATAATTCACCCCTCCACTTT
CDR3 protein: CASSQPGISYNSPLHF

clone size: once
D gene: TRBD1
J gene: TRBJ2-7
V gene: TRBV6-6
CDR3 DNA: TGTGCCAGCAGTCCCCGACAGGGAAGGGAGTACGAGCAGTACTTC
CDR3 protein: CASSPRQGREYEQYF

clone size: .
D gene: TRBD1
J gene: TRBJ1-1
V gene: TRBV6-1
CDR3 DNA: TGTGCCAGCAGTTATGACAGGGGTAACACTGAAGCTTTCTTT
CDR3 protein: CASSYDRGNTEAFF

clone size: once
D gene: TRBD1
J gene: TRBJ1-2
V gene: TRBV7-2
CDR3 DNA: TGTGCCAGCAGCTTAGTCGAGGGGGCAAACTATGGCTACACCTTC
CDR3 protein: CASSLVEGANYGYTF

clone size: .
D gene: TRBD2
J gene: TRBJ2-5
V gene: TRBV6-5
CDR3 DNA: TGTGCCAGCAGTTACGGGGCCAGCGGGGGGGAGACCCAGTACTTC
CDR3 protein: CASSYGASGGETQYF

clone size: .
D gene: .
J gene: TRBJ2-6
V gene: TRBV4-3
CDR3 DNA: TGCGCCAGCAGCCAAGTTGGGTCAGGGGATGGGGCCAACGTCCTGACTTTC
CDR3 protein: CASSQVGSGDGANVLTF

clone size: .
D gene: TRBD1
J gene: TRBJ2-3
V gene: TRBV11-3
CDR3 DNA: TGTGCCAGCAGCCCCGGACAGGCCACAGATACGCAGTATTTT
CDR3 protein: CASSPGQATDTQYF

clone size: .
D gene: .
J gene: TRBJ2-1
V gene: TRBV9
CDR3 DNA: TGTGCCAGCAGCGAGAGGAGAGACAATGAGCAGTTCTTC
CDR3 protein: CASSERRDNEQFF

clone size: .
D gene: .
J gene: TRBJ2-7
V gene: TRBV2
CDR3 DNA: TGTGCCAGCAGTGCGTACGAGCAGTACTTC
CDR3 protein: CASSAYEQYF

clone size: once
D gene: .
J gene: TRBJ2-6
V gene: TRBV19
CDR3 DNA: TGTGCCAGTAGTACTAGATCGAACTCTGGGGCCAACGTCCTGACTTTC
CDR3 protein: CASSTRSNSGANVLTF

clone size: .
D gene: TRBD2
J gene: TRBJ2-7
V gene: TRBV7-8
CDR3 DNA: TGTGCCAGCAGCCCCCCGGGACTAGCGGGGAACGAGCAGTACTTC
CDR3 protein: CASSPPGLAGNEQYF

clone size: .
D gene: .
J gene: TRBJ2-1
V gene: TRBV7-9
CDR3 DNA: TGTGCCAGCAGCTTAGCGTCCAGGGCCGAAGGGCAGTTCTTC
CDR3 protein: CASSLASRAEGQFF

clone size: few
D gene: .
J gene: TRBJ1-1
V gene: TRBV11-2
CDR3 DNA: TGTGCCAGCAGCTTAGTCGATAGTGCAGCTTTCTTT
CDR3 protein: CASSLVDSAAFF